Listed here are 8 T cell receptor beta chains from one sample, sequenced in a study of shared clonotypes between healthy human individuals. TCRdb keeps only in-frame clones here, not all; method: immunoSEQ multiplex PCR. This table holds nearly 500,000 clones, less than 80% found once. Sequenced material: PBMCs. The receptors originated from a woman aged 40 to 50 in good health. Some clones in this sample may be carry-over from other donors' samples.

Comment on this clone: Other DNA sequences from this sample encode an identical CDR3 as well. The chain employs TRBV7-6 and TRBJ2-7, with 13 bases that match TRBD2. Germline V lookup: CDR1 SGHVS, CDR2 FNYEAQ. The V gene end was trimmed by 3 bases and the J gene end by 2 bases; junction bases not matched to a gene: 1. This CDR3 region has 15 residues. The CDR3 DNA reads TGTGCCAGCAGCTTGGGGACTAGCGGGACCTACGAGCAGTACTTC. Amino acid sequence: CASSLGTSGTYEQYF.

The chain has TRBV30 and TRBJ2-3; no firm D call. Germline V gene lookup returns CDR1 GTSNPN and CDR2 SVGIG (reference sequence). V was clipped by 0 bases and J by 5 bases, with 9 bases between them. The CDR3 totals 13 residues. CDR3 coding DNA: TGTGCCTGGAGTGTATTCCACGGAGATACGCAGTATTTT. It is translated as CAWSVFHGDTQYF.

The rearrangement uses TRBV7-9 and TRBJ1-1; tentatively, D is TRBD1 (5 bases). The germline V gene has CDR1 SEHNR and CDR2 FQNEAQ (reference sequence). Trimming stripped 5 bases from V and 0 bases from J, with 19 bases between. This CDR3 comprises 17 residues. CDR3 coding DNA: TGTGCCAGCAGCCCCAACCCCTCGACAGTCTTGAACACTGAAGCTTTCTTT. Translating it yields CASSPNPSTVLNTEAFF.

The CDR3 sequence: CAWSFSGRAWEETQYF. CDR3 DNA: TGTGCCTGGAGTTTCAGCGGGAGAGCGTGGGAAGAGACCCAGTACTTC. The chain has TRBV30 and TRBJ2-5; 8 bases map to TRBD2. Unmatched junction bases numbered 11, after V lost 2 bases and J lost 3 bases. CDR1 is GTSNPN, CDR2 SVGIG, per germline (reference sequence). The CDR3 is made up of 16 amino acids.

The chain carries TRBV27 and TRBJ2-7; D is undetermined. The ends were cut back, 2 bases at V and 6 bases at J, with 11 bases in the middle. Germline V gene lookup returns CDR1 MNHEY and CDR2 SMNVEV (reference sequence). This CDR3 has 13 amino acids. The CDR3 reads CASSLNPSREQYF. Here the CDR3 DNA reads TGTGCCAGCAGTTTAAACCCCAGTCGCGAGCAGTACTTC.

This clone was observed a handful of times. This rearrangement joins TRBV7-2 to TRBJ2-5, with TRBD2 matching 14 bases. The length of the CDR3 is 16 residues. J gave up 4 bases and V 5 bases, and 6 bases lay outside the gene matches. Germline V gene lookup returns CDR1 SGHTA and CDR2 FQGNSA. The CDR3 DNA follows: TGTGCCAGCAGCAAGGGACTAGCGGGAGCTGGAGAGACCCAGTACTTC. It codes for CASSKGLAGAGETQYF.

This clone appeared once. The same CDR3 is also encoded by other DNA sequences in this sample. This chain uses TRBV29-1 with TRBJ2-6, with unresolved D. This CDR3 has 12 amino acids. Trimming removed 3 bases at V and 0 bases at J, with 0 bases between. The germline gives CDR1 SQVTM, CDR2 ANQGSEA. The CDR3 nucleotides read TGCAGCGTTGACTCTGGGGCCAACGTCCTGACTTTC. It translates to CSVDSGANVLTF.

CDR3 DNA: TGTGCCAGCACCATTGACAGGGACAGATACTATGGCTACACCTTC. Amino acid sequence: CASTIDRDRYYGYTF. The rearrangement uses TRBV6-1 and TRBJ1-2; 7 nucleotides agree with TRBD1. Looked up from germline, CDR1 is MNHNS and CDR2 is SASEGT. This CDR3 has 15 amino acids. V shed 7 bases and J 3 bases; nucleotides not matched to a gene: 11.